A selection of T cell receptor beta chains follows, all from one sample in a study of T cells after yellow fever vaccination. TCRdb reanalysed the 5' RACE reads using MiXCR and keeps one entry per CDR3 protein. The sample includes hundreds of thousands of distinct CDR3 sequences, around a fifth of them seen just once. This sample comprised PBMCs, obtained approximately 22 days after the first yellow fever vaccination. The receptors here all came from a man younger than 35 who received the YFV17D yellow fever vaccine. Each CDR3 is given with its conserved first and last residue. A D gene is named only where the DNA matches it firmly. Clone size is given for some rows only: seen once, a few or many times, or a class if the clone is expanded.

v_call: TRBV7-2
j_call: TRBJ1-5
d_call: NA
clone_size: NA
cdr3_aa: CATRTFQGDQPQHF
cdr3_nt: TGTGCCACCCGTACCTTTCAAGGGGATCAGCCCCAGCATTTT

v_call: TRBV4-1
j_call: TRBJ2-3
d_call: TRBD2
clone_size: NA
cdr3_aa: CASSHPRTSGGRGDTQYF
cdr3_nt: TGCGCCAGCAGCCACCCGCGGACTAGCGGGGGTCGCGGGGATACGCAGTATTTT

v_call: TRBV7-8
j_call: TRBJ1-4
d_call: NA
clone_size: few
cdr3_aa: CASSRFNGRLREKLFF
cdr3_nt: TGTGCCAGCAGTAGGTTTAACGGGAGACTTAGGGAAAAACTGTTTTTT

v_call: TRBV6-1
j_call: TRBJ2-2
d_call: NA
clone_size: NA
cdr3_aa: CATMSRATTGELFF
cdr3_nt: TGTGCCACTATGAGCCGGGCGACCACCGGGGAGCTGTTTTTT

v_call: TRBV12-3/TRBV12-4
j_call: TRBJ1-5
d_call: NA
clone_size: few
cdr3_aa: CASSHRGDQPQHF
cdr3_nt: TGTGCCAGCAGTCACCGAGGGGATCAGCCCCAGCATTTT

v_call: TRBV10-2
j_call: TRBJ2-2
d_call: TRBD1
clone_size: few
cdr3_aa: CASRKNRQGWRTGELFF
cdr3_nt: TGCGCCAGCAGGAAGAATCGACAGGGCTGGCGCACCGGGGAGCTGTTTTTT

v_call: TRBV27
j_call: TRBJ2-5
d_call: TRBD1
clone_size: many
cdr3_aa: CASSLWDRETQYF
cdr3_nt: TGTGCCAGCAGTTTATGGGACAGGGAGACCCAGTACTTC

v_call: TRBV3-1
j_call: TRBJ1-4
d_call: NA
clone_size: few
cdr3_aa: CASSQGTFATNEKLFF
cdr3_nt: TGTGCCAGCAGCCAAGGGACGTTTGCAACTAATGAAAAACTGTTTTTT

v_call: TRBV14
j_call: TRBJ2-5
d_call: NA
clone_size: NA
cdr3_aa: CASSHLSGILKTQYF
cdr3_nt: TGTGCCAGCAGCCACCTTTCCGGGATCCTGAAGACCCAGTACTTC

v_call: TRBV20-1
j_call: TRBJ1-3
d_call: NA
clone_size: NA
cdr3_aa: CSARRRNTIYF
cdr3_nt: TGCAGTGCTAGAAGGAGAAACACCATATATTTT

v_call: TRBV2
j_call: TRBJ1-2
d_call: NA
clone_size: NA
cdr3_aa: CASSEGIRGANYGYTF
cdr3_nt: TGTGCCAGCAGTGAAGGCATAAGGGGGGCGAACTATGGCTACACCTTC

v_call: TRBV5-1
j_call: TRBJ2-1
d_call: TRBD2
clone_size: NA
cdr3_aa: CASSWGLVSYNEQFF
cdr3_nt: TGCGCCAGCAGCTGGGGACTAGTCTCCTACAATGAGCAGTTCTTC

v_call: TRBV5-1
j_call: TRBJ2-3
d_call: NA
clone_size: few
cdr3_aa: CASSLEVGIDTQYF
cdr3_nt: TGCGCCAGCAGCTTGGAAGTAGGGATAGATACGCAGTATTTT

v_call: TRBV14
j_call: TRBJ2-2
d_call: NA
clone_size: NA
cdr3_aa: CASSQRGGRTGELFF
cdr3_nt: TGTGCCAGCAGCCAGAGGGGGGGCCGCACCGGGGAGCTGTTTTTT

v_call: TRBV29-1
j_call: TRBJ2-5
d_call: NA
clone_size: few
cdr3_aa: CSVGEPQETQYF
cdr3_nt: TGCAGCGTGGGGGAACCCCAAGAGACCCAGTACTTC

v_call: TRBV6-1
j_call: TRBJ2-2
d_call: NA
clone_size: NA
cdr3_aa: CASSVVQLGELFF
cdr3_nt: TGTGCCAGCAGTGTGGTTCAGCTGGGGGAGCTGTTTTTT

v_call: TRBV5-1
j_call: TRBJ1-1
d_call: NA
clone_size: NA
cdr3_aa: CASSFDGTEAFF
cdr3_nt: TGCGCCAGCAGCTTTGACGGGACTGAAGCTTTCTTT

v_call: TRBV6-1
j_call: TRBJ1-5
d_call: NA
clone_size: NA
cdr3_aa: CASSAHSSNQPQHF
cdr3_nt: TGTGCCAGCAGTGCACACTCAAGCAATCAGCCCCAGCATTTT

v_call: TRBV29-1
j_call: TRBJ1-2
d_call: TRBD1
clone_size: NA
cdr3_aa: CSAGTGRGYTF
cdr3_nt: TGCAGTGCAGGGACAGGGCGCGGCTACACCTTC

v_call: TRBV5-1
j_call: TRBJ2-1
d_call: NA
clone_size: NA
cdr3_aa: CASSLLPPGYNEQFF
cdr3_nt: TGCGCCAGCAGCTTGCTCCCTCCGGGGTACAATGAGCAGTTCTTC

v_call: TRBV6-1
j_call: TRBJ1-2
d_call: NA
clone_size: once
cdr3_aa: CASASPEQGRIYGYTF
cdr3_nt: TGTGCCAGCGCTAGCCCAGAACAGGGAAGGATCTATGGCTACACCTTC

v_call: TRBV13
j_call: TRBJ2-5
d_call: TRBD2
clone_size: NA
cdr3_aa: CASSPRTSGAQETQYF
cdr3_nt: TGTGCCAGCAGCCCCCGGACTAGCGGGGCACAAGAGACCCAGTACTTC

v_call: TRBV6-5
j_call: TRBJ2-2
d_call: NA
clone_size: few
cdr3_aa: CASSYSLPASNTGELFF
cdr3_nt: TGTGCCAGCAGTTACTCCCTTCCAGCCTCGAACACCGGGGAGCTGTTTTTT

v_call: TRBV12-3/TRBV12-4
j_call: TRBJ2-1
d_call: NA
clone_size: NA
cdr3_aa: CASSFTGPEQFF
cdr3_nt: TGTGCCAGCAGTTTCACAGGTCCTGAGCAGTTCTTC

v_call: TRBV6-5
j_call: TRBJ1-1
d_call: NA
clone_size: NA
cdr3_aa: CASSYAFKGEAFF
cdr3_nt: TGTGCCAGCAGTTACGCCTTTAAGGGTGAAGCTTTCTTT

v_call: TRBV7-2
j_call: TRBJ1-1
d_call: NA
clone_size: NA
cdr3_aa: CASSFRWGGEAFF
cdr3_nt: TGTGCCAGCAGCTTCCGTTGGGGGGGTGAAGCTTTCTTT

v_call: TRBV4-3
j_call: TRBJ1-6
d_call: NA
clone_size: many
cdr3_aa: CASSQDLREQYNSPLHF
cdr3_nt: TGCGCCAGCAGCCAAGATCTAAGGGAACAGTATAATTCACCCCTCCACTTT

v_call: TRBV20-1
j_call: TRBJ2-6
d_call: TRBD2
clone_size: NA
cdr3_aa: CSAGGGAGANVLTF
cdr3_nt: TGCAGTGCTGGGGGGGGGGCTGGGGCCAACGTCCTGACTTTC

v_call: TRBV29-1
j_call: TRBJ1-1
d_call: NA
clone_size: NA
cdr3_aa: CSVDNMNTEAFF
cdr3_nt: TGCAGCGTTGACAACATGAACACTGAAGCTTTCTTT

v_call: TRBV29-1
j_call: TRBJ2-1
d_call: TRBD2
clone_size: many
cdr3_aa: CSVVWPSGYNEQFF
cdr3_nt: TGCAGCGTTGTTTGGCCTAGCGGTTACAATGAGCAGTTCTTC

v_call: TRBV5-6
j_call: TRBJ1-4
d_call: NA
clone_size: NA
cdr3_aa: CASSLSTANPLLNEKLFF
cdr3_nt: TGTGCCAGCAGCTTGAGCACAGCCAACCCACTCCTTAATGAAAAACTGTTTTTT

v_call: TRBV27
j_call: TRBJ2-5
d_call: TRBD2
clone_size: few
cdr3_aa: CASAPLAGGGTQYF
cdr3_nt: TGTGCCAGCGCCCCCCTGGCGGGGGGTGGGACCCAGTACTTC

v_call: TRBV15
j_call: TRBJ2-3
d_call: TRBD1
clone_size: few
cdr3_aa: CATSGRDRATDTQYF
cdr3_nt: TGTGCCACCAGCGGACGGGACAGGGCAACAGATACGCAGTATTTT

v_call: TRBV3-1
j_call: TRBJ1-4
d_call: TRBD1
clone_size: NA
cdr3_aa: CASSYGYGTGDEKLFF
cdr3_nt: TGTGCCAGCAGCTATGGTTACGGGACAGGGGACGAAAAACTGTTTTTT

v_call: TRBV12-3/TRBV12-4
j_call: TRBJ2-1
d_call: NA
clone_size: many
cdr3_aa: CASAYNEQFF
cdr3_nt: TGTGCCAGCGCCTACAATGAGCAGTTCTTC

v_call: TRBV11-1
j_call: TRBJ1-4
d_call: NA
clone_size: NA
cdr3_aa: CASSRNRDEKLFF
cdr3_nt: TGTGCCAGCAGCCGAAACAGAGATGAAAAACTGTTTTTT

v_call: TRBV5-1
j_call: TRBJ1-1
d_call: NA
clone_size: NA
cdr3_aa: CASGAGGPNTEAFF
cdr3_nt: TGCGCCAGTGGGGCGGGGGGCCCGAACACTGAAGCTTTCTTT

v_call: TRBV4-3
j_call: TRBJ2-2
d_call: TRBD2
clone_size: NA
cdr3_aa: CASSQVVGGFDTGELFF
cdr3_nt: TGCGCCAGCAGCCAAGTAGTGGGAGGGTTCGACACCGGGGAGCTGTTTTTT

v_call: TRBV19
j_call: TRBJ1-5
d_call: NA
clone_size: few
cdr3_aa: CASSIEGQYAYSNQPQHF
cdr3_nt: TGTGCCAGTAGTATAGAGGGGCAGTACGCTTATAGCAATCAGCCCCAGCATTTT

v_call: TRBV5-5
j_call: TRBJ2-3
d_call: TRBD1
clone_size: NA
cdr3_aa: CASSIGQGYTDTQYF
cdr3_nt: TGTGCCAGCAGCATAGGACAGGGTTACACAGATACGCAGTATTTT

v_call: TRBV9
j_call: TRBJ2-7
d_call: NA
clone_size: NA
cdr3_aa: CASSVGAGTYEQYF
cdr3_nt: TGTGCCAGCAGCGTAGGGGCCGGGACGTACGAGCAGTACTTC

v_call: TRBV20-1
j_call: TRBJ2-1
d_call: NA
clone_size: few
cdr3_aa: CSARGADYNEQFF
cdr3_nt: TGCAGTGCTAGGGGGGCGGATTACAATGAGCAGTTCTTC

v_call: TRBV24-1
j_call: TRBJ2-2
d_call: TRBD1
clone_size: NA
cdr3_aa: CATSTTGGNTGELFF
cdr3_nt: TGTGCCACCAGCACGACAGGGGGTAACACCGGGGAGCTGTTTTTT

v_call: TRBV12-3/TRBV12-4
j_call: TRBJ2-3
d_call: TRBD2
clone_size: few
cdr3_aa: CASSLVAGSRNTQYF
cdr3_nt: TGTGCCAGCAGTTTAGTAGCGGGGAGTCGAAATACGCAGTATTTT

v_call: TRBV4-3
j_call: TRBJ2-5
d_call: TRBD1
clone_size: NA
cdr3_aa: CASSPWTGGGQETQYF
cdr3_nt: TGCGCCAGCAGCCCTTGGACAGGGGGCGGGCAAGAGACCCAGTACTTC

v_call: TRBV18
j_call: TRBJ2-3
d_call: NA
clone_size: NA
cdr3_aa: CASSPPSRGTDTQYF
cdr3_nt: TGTGCCAGCTCACCACCTTCACGGGGCACAGATACGCAGTATTTT

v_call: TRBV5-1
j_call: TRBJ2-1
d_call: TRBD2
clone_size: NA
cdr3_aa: CASSLAPSGGDNEQFF
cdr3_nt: TGCGCCAGCAGCTTGGCCCCTAGCGGGGGGGACAATGAGCAGTTCTTC

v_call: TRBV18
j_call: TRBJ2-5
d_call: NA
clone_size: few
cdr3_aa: CASSPPSLETQYF
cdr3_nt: TGTGCCAGCTCACCACCGTCCCTGGAGACCCAGTACTTC

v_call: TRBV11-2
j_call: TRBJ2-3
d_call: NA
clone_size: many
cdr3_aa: CASSLAVATSTDTQYF
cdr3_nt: TGTGCCAGCAGCTTAGCGGTCGCAACTAGCACAGATACGCAGTATTTT

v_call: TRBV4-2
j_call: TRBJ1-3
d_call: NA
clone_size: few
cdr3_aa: CASSQDESGTGNTIYF
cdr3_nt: TGTGCCAGCAGCCAAGATGAATCCGGGACTGGAAACACCATATATTTT

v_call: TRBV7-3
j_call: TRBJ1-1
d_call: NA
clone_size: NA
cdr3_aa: CASSSEARTEAFF
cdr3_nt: TGTGCCAGCAGCTCGGAGGCTCGAACTGAAGCTTTCTTT

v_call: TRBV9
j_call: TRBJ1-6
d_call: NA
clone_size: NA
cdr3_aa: CASSDYGRGGDNSPLHF
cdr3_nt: TGTGCCAGCAGCGATTACGGGAGGGGCGGAGATAATTCACCCCTCCACTTT

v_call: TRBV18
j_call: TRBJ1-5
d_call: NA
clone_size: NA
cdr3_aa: CASSRDANNQPQHF
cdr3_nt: TGTGCCAGCTCACGGGACGCAAACAATCAGCCCCAGCATTTT

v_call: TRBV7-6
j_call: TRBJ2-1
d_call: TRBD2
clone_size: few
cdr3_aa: CASSLAPASGGKNEQFF
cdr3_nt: TGTGCCAGCAGCTTAGCGCCGGCTAGCGGGGGGAAGAATGAGCAGTTCTTC

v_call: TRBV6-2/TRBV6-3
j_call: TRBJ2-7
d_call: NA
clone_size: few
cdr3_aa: CASSYGTNEQYF
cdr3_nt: TGTGCCAGCAGTTACGGTACGAACGAGCAGTACTTC

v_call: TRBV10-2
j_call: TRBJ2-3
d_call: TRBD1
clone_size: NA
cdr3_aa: CASGWTGLQDTDTQYF
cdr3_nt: TGCGCCAGCGGATGGACAGGCTTACAGGACACAGATACGCAGTATTTT

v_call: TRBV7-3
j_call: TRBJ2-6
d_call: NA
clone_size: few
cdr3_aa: CASSLTATTYSSGANVLTF
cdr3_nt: TGTGCCAGCAGCTTAACCGCGACGACGTACAGCTCTGGGGCCAACGTCCTGACTTTC

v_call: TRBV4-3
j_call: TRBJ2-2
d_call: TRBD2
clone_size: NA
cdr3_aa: CASSQDAKRGDTGKLFF
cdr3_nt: TGCGCCAGCAGCCAAGATGCGAAGCGGGGGGACACCGGGAAGCTGTTTTTT

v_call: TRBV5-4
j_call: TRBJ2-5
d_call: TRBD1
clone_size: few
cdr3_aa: CASSRMKGGDRAGETQYF
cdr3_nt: TGTGCCAGCAGTAGGATGAAAGGCGGGGACAGGGCTGGAGAGACCCAGTACTTC